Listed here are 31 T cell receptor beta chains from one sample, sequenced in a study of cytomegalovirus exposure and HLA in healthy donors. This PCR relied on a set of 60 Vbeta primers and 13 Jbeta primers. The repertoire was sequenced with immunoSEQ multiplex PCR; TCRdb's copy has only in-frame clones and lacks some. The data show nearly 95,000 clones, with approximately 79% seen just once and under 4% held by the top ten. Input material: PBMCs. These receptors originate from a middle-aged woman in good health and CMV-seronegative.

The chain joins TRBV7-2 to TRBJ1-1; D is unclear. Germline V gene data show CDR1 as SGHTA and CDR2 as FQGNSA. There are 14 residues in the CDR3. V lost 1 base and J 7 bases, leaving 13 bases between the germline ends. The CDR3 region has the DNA TGTGCCAGCAGCTTAGATCCGTCGGTCGGTGAAGCTTTCTTT. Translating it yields CASSLDPSVGEAFF.

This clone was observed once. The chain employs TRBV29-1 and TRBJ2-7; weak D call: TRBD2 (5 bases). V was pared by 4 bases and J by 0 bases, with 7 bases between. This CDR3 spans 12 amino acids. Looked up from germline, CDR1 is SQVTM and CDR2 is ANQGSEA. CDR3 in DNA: TGCAGCGTTGCCGGACTCTCCTACGAGCAGTACTTC. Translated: CSVAGLSYEQYF.

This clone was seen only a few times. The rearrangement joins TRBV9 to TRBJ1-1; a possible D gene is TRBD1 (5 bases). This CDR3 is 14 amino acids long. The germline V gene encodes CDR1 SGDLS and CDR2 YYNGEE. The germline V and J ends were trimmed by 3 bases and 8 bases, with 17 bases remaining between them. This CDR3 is CASSAHLQGPEAFF. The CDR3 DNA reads TGTGCCAGCAGCGCCCACCTCCAGGGCCCCGAAGCTTTCTTT.

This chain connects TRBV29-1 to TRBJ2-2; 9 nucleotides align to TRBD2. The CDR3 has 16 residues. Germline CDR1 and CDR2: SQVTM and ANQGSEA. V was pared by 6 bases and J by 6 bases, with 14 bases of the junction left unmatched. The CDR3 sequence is CSVRRYARGGPGELFF. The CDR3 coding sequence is TGCAGCGTACGTCGCTATGCGCGGGGGGGCCCCGGGGAGCTGTTTTTT.

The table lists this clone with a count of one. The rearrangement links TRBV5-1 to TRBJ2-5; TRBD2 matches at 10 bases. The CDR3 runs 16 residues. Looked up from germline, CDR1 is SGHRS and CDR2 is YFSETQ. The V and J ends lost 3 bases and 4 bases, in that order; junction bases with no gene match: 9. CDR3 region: CASSWTGTSVSETQYF. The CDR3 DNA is TGCGCCAGCAGCTGGACCGGGACTAGCGTTTCAGAGACCCAGTACTTC.

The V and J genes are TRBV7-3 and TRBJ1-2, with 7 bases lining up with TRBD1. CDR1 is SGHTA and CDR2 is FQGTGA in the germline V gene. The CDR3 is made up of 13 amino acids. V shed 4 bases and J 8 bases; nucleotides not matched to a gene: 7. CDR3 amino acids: CASSSRQGGGYTF. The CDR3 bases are TGTGCCAGCAGCTCCAGACAGGGCGGCGGCTACACCTTC.

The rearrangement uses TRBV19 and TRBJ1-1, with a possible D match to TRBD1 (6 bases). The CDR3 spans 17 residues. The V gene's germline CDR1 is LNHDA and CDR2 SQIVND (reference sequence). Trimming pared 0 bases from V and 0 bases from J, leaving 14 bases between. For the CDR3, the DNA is TGTGCCAGTAGTATAGAGGGGCCGGGGGGCATGAACACTGAAGCTTTCTTT. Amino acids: CASSIEGPGGMNTEAFF.

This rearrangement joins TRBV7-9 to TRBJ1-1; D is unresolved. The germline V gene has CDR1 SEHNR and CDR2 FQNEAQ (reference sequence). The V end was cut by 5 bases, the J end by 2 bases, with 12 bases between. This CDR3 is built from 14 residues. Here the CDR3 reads CASSLDMINTEAFF. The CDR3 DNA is TGTGCCAGCAGCCTAGACATGATAAACACTGAAGCTTTCTTT.

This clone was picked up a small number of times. The chain's CDR3 is CASSLEYAMDSVYTGELFF. CDR3 nucleotide sequence: TGTGCCAGCAGCTTAGAGTATGCCATGGACAGTGTTTACACCGGGGAGCTGTTTTTT. This chain joins TRBV11-2 and TRBJ2-2; possible D gene TRBD1, 6 bases. V was shortened by 0 bases and J by 3 bases, with 20 bases between the two germline ends. The CDR3 totals 19 residues. Germline V gene lookup returns CDR1 SGHAT and CDR2 FQNNGV.

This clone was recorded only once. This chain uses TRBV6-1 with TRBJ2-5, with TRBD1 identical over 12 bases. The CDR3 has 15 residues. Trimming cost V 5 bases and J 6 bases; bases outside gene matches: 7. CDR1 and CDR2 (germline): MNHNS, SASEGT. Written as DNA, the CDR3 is TGTGCCAGCAGTCGGGGACAGGGGGCTCGGCAGACCCAGTACTTC. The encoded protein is CASSRGQGARQTQYF.

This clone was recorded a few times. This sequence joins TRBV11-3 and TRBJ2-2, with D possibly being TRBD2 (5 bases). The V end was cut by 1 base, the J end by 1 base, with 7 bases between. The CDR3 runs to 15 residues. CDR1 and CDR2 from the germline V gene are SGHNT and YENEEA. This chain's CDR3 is CASSLGGRNTGELFF. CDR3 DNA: TGTGCCAGCAGCTTAGGAGGGAGGAACACCGGGGAGCTGTTTTTT.

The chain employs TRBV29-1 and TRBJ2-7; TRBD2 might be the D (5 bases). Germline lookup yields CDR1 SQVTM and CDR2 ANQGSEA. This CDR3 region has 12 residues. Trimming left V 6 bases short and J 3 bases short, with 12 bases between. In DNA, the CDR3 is TGCAGCGTCGGCGGGCAGTACTACGAGCAGTACTTC. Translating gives CSVGGQYYEQYF.

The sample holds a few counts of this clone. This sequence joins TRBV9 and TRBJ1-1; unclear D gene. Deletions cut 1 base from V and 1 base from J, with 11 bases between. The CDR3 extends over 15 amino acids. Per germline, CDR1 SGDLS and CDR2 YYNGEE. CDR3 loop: CASSVISEPNTEAFF. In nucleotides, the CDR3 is TGTGCCAGCAGCGTAATCAGCGAACCGAACACTGAAGCTTTCTTT. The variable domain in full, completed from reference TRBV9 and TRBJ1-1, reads DSGVTQTPKHLITATGQRVTLRCSPRSGDLSVYWYQQSLDQGLQFLIQYYNGEERAKGNILERFSAQQFPDLHSELNLSSLELGDSALYFCASSVISEPNTEAFFGQGTRLTVV.

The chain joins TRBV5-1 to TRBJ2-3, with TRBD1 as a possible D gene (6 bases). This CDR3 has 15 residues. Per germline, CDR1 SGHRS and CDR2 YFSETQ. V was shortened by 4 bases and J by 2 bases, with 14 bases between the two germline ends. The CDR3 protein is CASSVQGAATDTQYF. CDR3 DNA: TGCGCCAGCAGCGTACAGGGTGCGGCCACAGATACGCAGTATTTT.

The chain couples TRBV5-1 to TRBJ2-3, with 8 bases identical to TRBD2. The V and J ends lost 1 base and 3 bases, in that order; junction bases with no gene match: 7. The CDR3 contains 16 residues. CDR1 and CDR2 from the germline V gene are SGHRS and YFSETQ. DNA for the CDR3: TGCGCCAGCAGCTTGTATTTCTCGGGGGGGACAGATACGCAGTATTTT. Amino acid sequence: CASSLYFSGGTDTQYF.

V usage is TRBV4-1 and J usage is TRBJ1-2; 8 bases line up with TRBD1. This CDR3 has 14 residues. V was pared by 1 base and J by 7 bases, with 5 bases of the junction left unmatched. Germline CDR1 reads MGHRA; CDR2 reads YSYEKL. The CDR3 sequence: CASSQAGGASGYTF. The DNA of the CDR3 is TGCGCCAGCAGCCAAGCAGGGGGCGCGAGTGGCTACACCTTC.

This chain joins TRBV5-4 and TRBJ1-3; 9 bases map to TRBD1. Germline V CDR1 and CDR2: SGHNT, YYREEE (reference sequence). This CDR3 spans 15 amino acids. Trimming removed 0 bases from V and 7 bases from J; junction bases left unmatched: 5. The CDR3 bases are TGTGCCAGCAGCTTGGCGGGACAGGGCCCTAACACCATATATTTT. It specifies CASSLAGQGPNTIYF.

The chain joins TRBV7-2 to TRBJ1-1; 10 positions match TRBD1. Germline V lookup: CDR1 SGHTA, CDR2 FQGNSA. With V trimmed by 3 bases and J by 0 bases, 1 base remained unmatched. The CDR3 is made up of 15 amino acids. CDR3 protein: CASSLTGGLNTEAFF. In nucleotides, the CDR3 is TGTGCCAGCAGCTTGACAGGGGGCTTGAACACTGAAGCTTTCTTT. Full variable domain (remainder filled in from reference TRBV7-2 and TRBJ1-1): GAGVSQSPSNKVTEKGKDVELRCDPISGHTALYWYRQSLGQGLEFLIYFQGNSAPDKSGLPSDRFSAERTGGSVSTLTIQRTQQEDSAVYLCASSLTGGLNTEAFFGQGTRLTVV.

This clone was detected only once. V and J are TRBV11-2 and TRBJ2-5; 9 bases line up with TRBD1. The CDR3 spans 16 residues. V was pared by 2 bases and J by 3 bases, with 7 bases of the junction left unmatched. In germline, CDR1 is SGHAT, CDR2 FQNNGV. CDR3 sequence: CASSLWDRVTKETQYF. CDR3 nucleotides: TGTGCCAGCAGCTTATGGGACAGGGTTACGAAAGAGACCCAGTACTTC.

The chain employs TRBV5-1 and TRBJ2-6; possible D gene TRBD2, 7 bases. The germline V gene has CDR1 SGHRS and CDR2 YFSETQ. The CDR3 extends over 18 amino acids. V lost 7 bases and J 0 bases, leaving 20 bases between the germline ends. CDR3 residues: CASFPEGGGNSGANVLTF. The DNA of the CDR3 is TGCGCCAGCTTCCCCGAAGGGGGGGGGAACTCTGGGGCCAACGTCCTGACTTTC. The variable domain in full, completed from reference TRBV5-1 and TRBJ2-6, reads KAGVTQTPRYLIKTRGQQVTLSCSPISGHRSVSWYQQTPGQGLQFLFEYFSETQRNKGNFPGRFSGRQFSNSRSEMNVSTLELGDSALYLCASFPEGGGNSGANVLTFGAGSRLTVL.

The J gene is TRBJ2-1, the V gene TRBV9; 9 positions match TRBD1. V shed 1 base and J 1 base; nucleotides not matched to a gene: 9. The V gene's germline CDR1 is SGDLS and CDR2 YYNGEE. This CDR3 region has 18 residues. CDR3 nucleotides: TGTGCCAGCAGCGTATTTGGACAGGGGACAATATCCTACAATGAGCAGTTCTTC. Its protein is CASSVFGQGTISYNEQFF.

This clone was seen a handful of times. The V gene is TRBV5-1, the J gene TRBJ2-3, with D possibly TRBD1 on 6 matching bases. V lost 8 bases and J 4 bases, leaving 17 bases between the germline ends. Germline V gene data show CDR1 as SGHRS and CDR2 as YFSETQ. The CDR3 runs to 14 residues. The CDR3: CASHRDTSPDTQYF. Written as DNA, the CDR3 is TGCGCCAGTCATCGGGACACGAGCCCAGATACGCAGTATTTT.

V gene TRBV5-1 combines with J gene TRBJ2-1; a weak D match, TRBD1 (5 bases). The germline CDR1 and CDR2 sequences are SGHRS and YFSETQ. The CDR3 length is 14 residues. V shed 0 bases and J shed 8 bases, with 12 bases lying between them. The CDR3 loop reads CASSLGQGNDEQFF. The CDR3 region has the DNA TGCGCCAGCAGCTTGGGCCAGGGCAACGATGAGCAGTTCTTC.

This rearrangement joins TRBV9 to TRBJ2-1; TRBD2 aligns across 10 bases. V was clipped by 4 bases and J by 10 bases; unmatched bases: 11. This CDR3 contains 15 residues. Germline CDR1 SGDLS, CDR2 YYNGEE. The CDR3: CASSPTSGAPREQFF. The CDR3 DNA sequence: TGTGCCAGCAGCCCCACTAGCGGGGCCCCCAGAGAGCAGTTCTTC.

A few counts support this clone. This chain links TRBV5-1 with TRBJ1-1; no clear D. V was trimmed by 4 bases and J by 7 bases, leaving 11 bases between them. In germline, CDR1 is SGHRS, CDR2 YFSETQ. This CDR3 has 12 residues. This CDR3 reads CASSRGEGEAFF. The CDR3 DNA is TGCGCCAGCAGCAGAGGTGAGGGTGAAGCTTTCTTT.

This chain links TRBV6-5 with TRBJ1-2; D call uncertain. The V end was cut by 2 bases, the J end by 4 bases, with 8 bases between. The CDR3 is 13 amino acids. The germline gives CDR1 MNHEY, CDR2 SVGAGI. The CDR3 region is CASSYGVSYGYTF. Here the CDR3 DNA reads TGTGCCAGCAGTTACGGAGTCAGCTATGGCTACACCTTC.

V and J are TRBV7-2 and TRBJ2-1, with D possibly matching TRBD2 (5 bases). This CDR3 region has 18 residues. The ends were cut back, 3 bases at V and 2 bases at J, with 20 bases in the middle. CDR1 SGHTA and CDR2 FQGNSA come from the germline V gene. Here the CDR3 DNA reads TGTGCCAGCAGCTTGGTCCGGAGGAACCAATCCCCCTACAATGAGCAGTTCTTC. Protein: CASSLVRRNQSPYNEQFF.

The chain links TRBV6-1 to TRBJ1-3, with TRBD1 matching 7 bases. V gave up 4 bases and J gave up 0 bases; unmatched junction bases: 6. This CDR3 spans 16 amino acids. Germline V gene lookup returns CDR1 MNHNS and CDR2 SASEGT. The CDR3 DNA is TGTGCCAGCAGTGTAGGACAGGCGACCTCTGGAAACACCATATATTTT. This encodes CASSVGQATSGNTIYF.

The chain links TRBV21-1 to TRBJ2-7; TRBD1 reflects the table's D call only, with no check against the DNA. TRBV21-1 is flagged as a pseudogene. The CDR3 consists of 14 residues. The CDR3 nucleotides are TGTGCCAGCAACAAGGACAAGCTACGAAAAGAGCAGTACTTC. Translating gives CASNKDKLRKEQYF.

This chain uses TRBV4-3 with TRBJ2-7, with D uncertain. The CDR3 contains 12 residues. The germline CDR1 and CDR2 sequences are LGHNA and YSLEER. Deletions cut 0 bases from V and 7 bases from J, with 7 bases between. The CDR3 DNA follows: TGCGCCAGCAGCCAAGATCTCGGTGAGCAGTACTTC. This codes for CASSQDLGEQYF.

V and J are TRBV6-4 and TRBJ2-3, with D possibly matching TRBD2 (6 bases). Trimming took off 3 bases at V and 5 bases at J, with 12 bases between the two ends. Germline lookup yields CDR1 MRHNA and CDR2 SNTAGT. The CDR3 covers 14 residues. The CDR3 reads CASSDLNGGDTQYF. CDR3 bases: TGTGCCAGCAGTGATTTGAACGGGGGAGATACGCAGTATTTT.